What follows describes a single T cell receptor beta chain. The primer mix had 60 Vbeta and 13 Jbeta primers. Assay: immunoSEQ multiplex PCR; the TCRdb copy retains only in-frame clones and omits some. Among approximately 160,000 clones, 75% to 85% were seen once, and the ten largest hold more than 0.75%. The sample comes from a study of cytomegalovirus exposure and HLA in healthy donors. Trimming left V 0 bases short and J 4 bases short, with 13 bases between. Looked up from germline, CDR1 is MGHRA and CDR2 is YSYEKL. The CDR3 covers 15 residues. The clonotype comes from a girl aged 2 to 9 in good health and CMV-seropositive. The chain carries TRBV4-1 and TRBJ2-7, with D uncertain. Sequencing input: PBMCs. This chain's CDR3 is CASSQEAITTYEQYF. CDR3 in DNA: TGCGCCAGCAGCCAAGAAGCCATAACGACTTACGAGCAGTACTTC.